A selection of T cell receptor beta chains follows, all from one sample in a study of cytomegalovirus exposure and HLA in healthy donors. Assay: immunoSEQ multiplex PCR; the TCRdb copy retains only in-frame clones and omits some. The sample carries around 150,000 clones, roughly 9.6% recorded once. The specimen was PBMCs. All receptors derive from a woman between 35 and 50 years old in good health and CMV-seropositive. CDR3s include the opening cysteine and the closing phenylalanine or tryptophan. The D gene is left open where the match is weak. Only some rows state a clone size, as once, few, many or a class for expanded clones.

>-|-|TRBV7-8|TRBJ2-1
TGTGCCAGCAGCTCCACCCACGCGGGGGCCTCCTATTTCGATGAGCAGTTCTTC
CASSSTHAGASYFDEQFF
>-|-|TRBV18|TRBJ1-6
TGTGCCAGCTCACCATCGGAAACAGGTATCGGTTCACCCCTCCACTTT
CASSPSETGIGSPLHF
>-|-|TRBV5-1|TRBJ2-3
TGCGCCAGCAGCTTGGGCCTTGGGGGGAGCTTTCCAGATACGCAGTATTTT
CASSLGLGGSFPDTQYF
>few|TRBD2|TRBV29-1|TRBJ2-7
TGCAGCGTAGGGACTAGCGGCTACGAGCAGTACTTC
CSVGTSGYEQYF
>few|-|TRBV19|TRBJ2-1
TGTGCCAGTAGCCCAAGGGGTATTGACGATGAGCAGTTCTTC
CASSPRGIDDEQFF
>-|-|TRBV5-1|TRBJ1-3
TGCGCCAGCAGCTTGGGTGGAGGGAGCTTCTCTGGAAACACCATATATTTT
CASSLGGGSFSGNTIYF
>-|TRBD2|TRBV10-3|TRBJ2-3
TGTGCCATCAATGGCGGGGGGGCCATTACAGATACGCAGTATTTT
CAINGGGAITDTQYF
>-|TRBD1|TRBV29-1|TRBJ2-7
TGCAGCGTTGAAAATTTCGACGGGACAGGAACCTACGAGCAGTACTTC
CSVENFDGTGTYEQYF
>-|TRBD1|TRBV11-3|TRBJ1-6
TGTGCCAGCAGCCCGAGACAGGGGAGCTCCTATAATTCACCCCTCCACTTT
CASSPRQGSSYNSPLHF
>-|-|TRBV6-1|TRBJ1-6
TGTGCCAGCAGTGCTTTACAGGGAGTGACCGATAATTCACCCCTCCACTTT
CASSALQGVTDNSPLHF
>few|-|TRBV29-1|TRBJ1-6
TGCAGCGTCAGGGACTCTAATTCACCCCTCCACTTT
CSVRDSNSPLHF
>-|TRBD2|TRBV7-3|TRBJ2-7
TGTGCCAGCAGCTTAGGCGGGGGGAACTACGAGCAGTACTTC
CASSLGGGNYEQYF
>few|TRBD1|TRBV6-6|TRBJ2-5
TGTGCCAGCAGACCACAGGGGAGAGAGACCCAGTACTTC
CASRPQGRETQYF
>-|-|TRBV13|TRBJ2-7
TGTGCCAGCAGCTCGATAGGCTGGGGCGACGAGCAGTACTTC
CASSSIGWGDEQYF
>-|-|TRBV15|TRBJ1-2
TGTGCCACCAGCAATCGGGATTACTATGGCTACACCTTC
CATSNRDYYGYTF
>few|-|TRBV6-5|TRBJ1-1
TGTGCCAGCAGGGTGACCGGGGTAACTGAAGCTTTCTTT
CASRVTGVTEAFF
>few|-|TRBV5-1|TRBJ1-2
TGCGCCAGCAGCTTGGAGGGGCCTATTTATGGCTACACCTTC
CASSLEGPIYGYTF